Listed below are T cell receptor beta chains from one sample, sequenced in a study of T cells in Graves' hyperthyroidism and ophthalmopathy. TCRdb recomputed calls from the multiplex PCR reads with MiXCR, one row per CDR3 protein. The sample carries 530,000 or so distinct CDR3 sequences, around 42% recorded once. Sequencing was done on a sample of peripheral blood or thyroid tissue (not recorded which). The receptors stem from a woman under 30 with Graves' hyperthyroidism. Each CDR3 is given with its conserved first and last residue. A D gene is named only where the DNA matches it firmly. Clone size is not always given. Where it is, it says once, few, many or a class for expanded clones.

- TRBJ2-2 TRBD2 TRBV7-9 TGTGCCAGCAGCTTAGACGGCGTGGAGGGAGGGGACCGGGAGCTGTTTTTT CASSLDGVEGGDRELFF
many TRBJ2-7 - TRBV29-1 TGCAGCGTTGAAGTGGCGGGGTCCCCCGAGCAGTACTTC CSVEVAGSPEQYF
- TRBJ1-1 TRBD1 TRBV5-1 TGCGCCAGCAGCCCGCCGGACAGGGTGGGAACTGAAGCTTTCTTT CASSPPDRVGTEAFF
few TRBJ2-7 TRBD1 TRBV15 TGTGCCACCAGCAGAGAGGGGGGGACAGGGTATGGCGAGCAGTACTTC CATSREGGTGYGEQYF
- TRBJ2-6 TRBD1 TRBV6-5 TGTGCCAGCAGTTCCGGACAGGCTATATCTGGGGCCAACGTCCTGACTTTC CASSSGQAISGANVLTF
- TRBJ2-2 TRBD2 TRBV2 TGTGCCAGCCCCAGCGGGGGACCCGGGGAGCTGTTTTTT CASPSGGPGELFF
- TRBJ1-6 TRBD1 TRBV6-5 TGTGCCAGCAGTATCGGGACAGCCCGCTGGAATTCACCCCTCCACTTT CASSIGTARWNSPLHF
- TRBJ1-3 - TRBV2 TGTGCCAGCAGTGTTTGGGGAGGAGAAAACACCATATATTTT CASSVWGGENTIYF
- TRBJ1-5 TRBD1 TRBV29-1 TGCAGCGCTAGTGGCCCCACCGGGACAGCAAATCAGCCCCAGCATTTT CSASGPTGTANQPQHF
- TRBJ2-1 - TRBV6-5 TGTGCCATCCGGGACGGTGAGCAGTTCTTC CAIRDGEQFF
- TRBJ2-2 - TRBV7-3 TGTGCCAGCAGCGTAGTCGGGACCGTGAACACCGGGGAGCCGTTTTTT CASSVVGTVNTGEPFF
- TRBJ2-5 TRBD1 TRBV19 TGTGCCAGTAGTATCGTCGCGACAGGGATGGAGACCCAGTACTTC CASSIVATGMETQYF
many TRBJ1-1 - TRBV20-1 TGCAGTGCCCCGGACAGATTGAACACTGAAGCTTTCTTT CSAPDRLNTEAFF
- TRBJ1-4 TRBD1 TRBV2 TGTGCCAGCAGTGAGGCGACAGGGAGGAATGAAAAACTGTTTTTT CASSEATGRNEKLFF
many TRBJ1-6 TRBD1 TRBV5-1 TGCGCCAGCAGCTTGGGCGGACAGGTCTATAATTCACCCCTCCACTTT CASSLGGQVYNSPLHF
few TRBJ2-1 TRBD2 TRBV20-1 TGCAGTGCACCCCGGGGGACTAGCGGGAGCAATGAGCAGTTCTTC CSAPRGTSGSNEQFF
few TRBJ2-3 TRBD2 TRBV7-8 TGTGCCAGCAGCCTAGGACTAGCGGACACAGATACGCAGTATTTT CASSLGLADTDTQYF
many TRBJ2-7 - TRBV5-1 TGTGCCAGCAGCCCAGCGTCTAGCTACGAGCAGTACTTC CASSPASSYEQYF
- TRBJ1-1 - TRBV10-3 TGTGCCATCAGTGCGGGGAAGAACACTGAAGCTTTCTTT CAISAGKNTEAFF
many TRBJ1-2 - TRBV5-6 TGTGCCAGCAGCTCGCAAAGGGGGAACTATGGCTACACCTTC CASSSQRGNYGYTF
many TRBJ1-4 - TRBV7-6 TGTGCCAGCAGCCCCTTGGCGGGCCTTGCAACTAATGAAAAACTGTTTTTT CASSPLAGLATNEKLFF
- TRBJ1-4 - TRBV7-9 TGTGCCAGCAGCTTCAGACAGTCTAATGAAAAACTGTTTTTT CASSFRQSNEKLFF
many TRBJ1-1 TRBD1 TRBV7-3 TGTGCCAGCAGAAGGGACAGCTCTCACACTGAAGCTTTCTTT CASRRDSSHTEAFF
- TRBJ2-3 TRBD2 TRBV20-1 TGCAGTGCTAGAAAGACTAGCGGGAGGAGTCTGGGAGATACGCAGTATTTT CSARKTSGRSLGDTQYF
many TRBJ1-2 TRBD1 TRBV29-1 TGCAGCGTTGAAGATGGGGCGGGAAGGGGGCTTAATGGCTACACCTTC CSVEDGAGRGLNGYTF
few TRBJ2-7 TRBD2 TRBV6-6 TGTGCCAGCATTCCCTCGGCGGGAGGGAACCACGAGCAGTACTTC CASIPSAGGNHEQYF
many TRBJ1-2 TRBD1 TRBV28 TGTGCCAGCCGCACAGGGGGCGCGAGCTATGGCTACACCTTC CASRTGGASYGYTF